Below are 26 T cell receptor beta chains sequenced from a single sample in a study of T-cell memory formation after mild COVID-19. MiXCR, applied by TCRdb to the 5' RACE reads, yields one record per CDR3 protein. Altogether 470,000 or so distinct CDR3 sequences are present, 15% to 20% being singletons, with the ten largest covering roughly an eighth. The specimen sequenced was PBMCs or a T cell subset sorted from them (not recorded which). These receptor sequences come from an adult woman who had mild COVID-19 (a few samples of this study predate the infection). Cell type and time point are not known.

This clonotype was found a few times. The chain is built from TRBV7-8 and TRBJ2-2; 9 bases are shared with TRBD1. The germline V gene has CDR1 SGHVS and CDR2 FQNEAQ. With 3 bases clipped from V and 7 bases from J, the junction kept 6 bases outside the gene matches. The CDR3 contains 15 residues. CDR3 sequence (DNA): TGTGCCAGCAGCTTCCTGGACAGGGGTAACGGGGAGCTGTTTTTT. It is translated as CASSFLDRGNGELFF.

The chain recombines TRBV7-6 with TRBJ2-1; tentative D call: TRBD1 (6 bases). Trimming took off 2 bases at V and 10 bases at J, with 18 bases between the two ends. This CDR3 has 15 residues. Germline V gene data show CDR1 as SGHVS and CDR2 as FNYEAQ. This CDR3 is CASSLQGNRAEEQFF. CDR3 sequence (DNA): TGTGCCAGCAGCTTACAGGGTAACAGGGCTGAGGAGCAGTTCTTC. The entire variable domain, with the rest obtained from reference TRBV7-6 and TRBJ2-1, is as follows: GAGVSQSPRYKVTKRGQDVALRCDPISGHVSLYWYRQALGQGPEFLTYFNYEAQQDKSGLPNDRFSAERPEGSISTLTIQRTEQRDSAMYRCASSLQGNRAEEQFFGPGTRLTVL.

The chain combines TRBV7-3 with TRBJ2-1; D unresolved. The germline gives CDR1 SGHTA, CDR2 FQGTGA. The CDR3 has 13 amino acids. The ends were cut back, 4 bases at V and 3 bases at J, with 7 bases in the middle. CDR3 DNA sequence: TGTGCCAGCAGCTACAATTTCTACAATGAGCAGTTCTTC. Amino acids: CASSYNFYNEQFF.

The J gene is TRBJ2-3, the V gene TRBV9; 9 bases agree with TRBD2. V shed 3 bases and J 4 bases; nucleotides not matched to a gene: 9. The CDR3 spans 16 residues. The germline V gene has CDR1 SGDLS and CDR2 YYNGEE. The CDR3 spells CASSGSGTSNSDTQYF. The CDR3 coding sequence is TGTGCCAGCAGCGGATCCGGGACTAGCAATTCAGATACGCAGTATTTT.

V gene TRBV4-1 combines with J gene TRBJ1-1; 11 positions match TRBD1. CDR1 and CDR2 (germline): MGHRA, YSYEKL. The CDR3 length is 14 residues. Trimming removed 4 bases from V and 10 bases from J; junction bases left unmatched: 8. CDR3 amino acids: CASSPLGQGAGAFF. Written as DNA, the CDR3 is TGCGCCAGCAGCCCGTTAGGACAGGGGGCGGGAGCTTTCTTT.

This chain joins TRBV12-3 or TRBV12-4 and TRBJ1-6; D is ambiguous. Trimming cost V 1 base and J 10 bases, with 14 bases left between them. The CDR3 consists of 15 residues. The CDR3 reads CASSLGTDSSSPLHF. The CDR3 DNA reads TGTGCCAGCAGTTTAGGGACCGACTCCAGCTCACCCCTCCACTTT.

V gene TRBV20-1 combines with J gene TRBJ2-4; the D gene could be TRBD1 or TRBD2 (5 bases each). V shed 0 bases and J shed 0 bases, with 18 bases lying between them. Germline V gives CDR1 DFQATT, CDR2 SNEGSKA (reference sequence). CDR3 length: 18 amino acids. CDR3 DNA: TGCAGTGCTAGAGATCGGACGGGACGGACGATAGCCAAAAACATTCAGTACTTC. Translated, it gives CSARDRTGRTIAKNIQYF.

This clonotype was recorded many times. J is TRBJ1-4 and V is TRBV7-9; a possible D gene is TRBD1 (6 bases). From germline, CDR1 is SEHNR and CDR2 FQNEAQ (reference sequence). CDR3 size: 15 residues. V lost 3 bases to trimming and J lost 0 bases, with 8 bases between them. CDR3 protein: CASSLAGATNEKLFF. In nucleotides, the CDR3 is TGTGCCAGCAGCTTGGCAGGGGCAACTAATGAAAAACTGTTTTTT.

The rearrangement links TRBV7-9 to TRBJ2-1; 8 nucleotides line up with TRBD2. The CDR3 runs to 15 residues. The V gene end was trimmed by 4 bases and the J gene end by 5 bases; junction bases not matched to a gene: 7. Germline V CDR1 and CDR2: SEHNR, FQNEAQ (reference sequence). As DNA, the CDR3 is TGTGCCAGCAGCTCCCTTAGCGGGACCCACAATGAGCAGTTCTTC. It translates to CASSSLSGTHNEQFF.

This clonotype showed up just a few times. This rearrangement joins TRBV7-2 to TRBJ1-5; D is possibly TRBD1 (6 bases). The CDR3 length is 14 residues. CDR1 and CDR2 (germline): SGHTA, FQGNSA. The germline V and J ends were trimmed by 1 base and 6 bases, with 10 bases remaining between them. CDR3 sequence: CASSLDQGTQPQHF. For the CDR3, the DNA is TGTGCCAGCAGCTTAGATCAGGGGACTCAGCCCCAGCATTTT.

This sequence joins TRBV6-2 or TRBV6-3 and TRBJ2-7, with D perhaps given as TRBD1 or TRBD2 (5 bases each). The V gene's germline CDR1 is MNHEY and CDR2 SVGEGT. V was cut by 5 bases and J by 3 bases, with 14 bases left in between. CDR3 length equals 14 residues. This chain's CDR3 is CASSRGEGRYEQYF. Written as DNA, the CDR3 is TGTGCCAGCAGTCGAGGTGAGGGACGCTACGAGCAGTACTTC.

This chain connects TRBV18 to TRBJ1-5; possible D gene TRBD1, 5 bases. The CDR3 runs 15 residues. Trimming pared 3 bases from V and 3 bases from J, leaving 12 bases between. Germline V gene lookup returns CDR1 KGHSH and CDR2 LQKENI. CDR3 amino acids: CASSPRDADNQPQHF. The CDR3 DNA sequence: TGTGCCAGCTCACCGCGGGACGCCGACAATCAGCCCCAGCATTTT.

The table lists this clonotype with a count of one. This rearrangement joins TRBV12-3 or TRBV12-4 to TRBJ2-6; 8 positions match TRBD1. This CDR3 has 17 amino acids. J gave up 0 bases and V 6 bases, and 7 bases lay outside the gene matches. The CDR3 DNA sequence: TGTGCCAGCAGCCCCCGGGACAGGCCCTCTGGGGCCAACGTCCTGACTTTC. As protein: CASSPRDRPSGANVLTF.

The sample holds a few counts of this clonotype. The chain employs TRBV20-1 and TRBJ1-1; D ambiguous. The CDR3 covers 11 residues. The V and J ends lost 5 bases and 3 bases respectively, with 7 bases between them. Germline CDR1 and CDR2: DFQATT and SNEGSKA (reference sequence). The CDR3 loop reads CSASAHTEAFF. CDR3 DNA: TGCAGTGCTTCGGCCCACACTGAAGCTTTCTTT.

This clonotype turned up a few times. The chain combines TRBV25-1 with TRBJ2-7; D call uncertain. The V gene's germline CDR1 is MGHDK and CDR2 SYGVNS. CDR3 length equals 12 residues. The V end lost 3 bases, the J end lost 3 bases, and 6 bases lay between the germline ends. The CDR3 reads CASSDPYYEQYF. As DNA, the CDR3 is TGTGCCAGCAGTGACCCCTACTACGAGCAGTACTTC.

This clonotype was counted a few times. The V call is TRBV2, the J call TRBJ1-6; D gene unclear. The V and J ends lost 3 bases and 14 bases respectively, with 11 bases between them. This CDR3 is 12 amino acids long. The germline V gene has CDR1 SNHLY and CDR2 FYNNEI. The CDR3 DNA sequence: TGTGCCAGCAGTGAGGGTTCCCTCACCCTCCACTTT. Its translation: CASSEGSLTLHF. Based on the CDR3 plus reference TRBV2 and TRBJ1-6, the full variable domain is EPEVTQTPSHQVTQMGQEVILRCVPISNHLYFYWYRQILGQKVEFLVSFYNNEISEKSEIFDDQFSVERPDGSNFTLKIRSTKLEDSAMYFCASSEGSLTLHFGNGTRLTVT.

This clonotype has at least ten counts. The V call is TRBV20-1, the J call TRBJ2-1; D possibly matches TRBD1 or TRBD2 (5 bases each). Germline lookup yields CDR1 DFQATT and CDR2 SNEGSKA (reference sequence). The CDR3 runs to 20 residues. The V and J ends lost 6 bases and 3 bases respectively, with 33 bases between them. The CDR3 region is CSATRLVRARGSPFYNEQFF. In nucleotides, the CDR3 is TGCAGTGCCACCCGGTTGGTGCGGGCCCGGGGCAGTCCCTTCTACAATGAGCAGTTCTTC.

In its sample, this clonotype was seen a few times. This chain links TRBV7-9 with TRBJ2-1; 9 bases match TRBD2. The germline CDR1 and CDR2 sequences are SEHNR and FQNEAQ (reference sequence). The CDR3 contains 17 residues. J gave up 0 bases and V 5 bases, and 8 bases lay outside the gene matches. In DNA form, the CDR3 reads TGTGCCAGCAGCCCATGGCGGGGGGGAAGCTCCTACAATGAGCAGTTCTTC. Protein: CASSPWRGGSSYNEQFF.

CDR3 bases: TGTGCCAGCAGCGGGGCTTTTGGGGCCAACGTCCTGACTTTC. It codes for CASSGAFGANVLTF. J is TRBJ2-6 and V is TRBV3-1; D is perhaps TRBD1 (5 bases). The CDR3 is 14 residues long. V dropped 5 bases and J dropped 3 bases, with 8 bases sitting between them. Germline CDR1 LGHDT, CDR2 YNNKEL (reference sequence). The variable domain in full, with the rest retrieved from reference TRBV3-1 and TRBJ2-6, is DTAVSQTPKYLVTQMGNDKSIKCEQNLGHDTMYWYKQDSKKFLKIMFSYNNKELIINETVPNRFSPKSPDKAHLNLHINSLELGDSAVYFCASSGAFGANVLTFGAGSRLTVL.

This clonotype has only a few counts. The chain recombines TRBV29-1 with TRBJ2-7; 7 nucleotides match TRBD1. Germline V gives CDR1 SQVTM, CDR2 ANQGSEA. This CDR3 has 12 amino acids. Trimming removed 7 bases from V and 3 bases from J; junction bases left unmatched: 6. The CDR3: CSATGQVYEQYF. DNA for the CDR3: TGCAGCGCGACAGGGCAGGTCTACGAGCAGTACTTC.

This clonotype occurred a few times. The chain has TRBV24-1 and TRBJ2-1, with D tentatively TRBD2 (6 bases). V gave up 3 bases and J gave up 5 bases, with 16 bases separating them. Germline CDR1 is KGHDR and CDR2 is SFDVKD. The CDR3 spans 16 residues. CDR3 nucleotides: TGTGCCACCAGTGATCGCACTAGCAACAACCACAATGAGCAGTTCTTC. This encodes CATSDRTSNNHNEQFF.

This clonotype has a handful of counts. The chain employs TRBV15 and TRBJ2-7, with 7 bases aligning to TRBD2. Trimming removed 0 bases from V and 7 bases from J; junction bases left unmatched: 6. Looked up from germline, CDR1 is LNHNV and CDR2 is YYDKDF (reference sequence). CDR3 length: 14 amino acids. CDR3 coding DNA: TGTGCCACCAGCAGAGATCTAGCGGTAGCTGAGCAGTACTTC. It is translated as CATSRDLAVAEQYF.

The V and J genes are TRBV3-1 and TRBJ2-7; TRBD1 agrees at 7 bases. The junction had 4 bases not matched to a gene; V was cut back by 3 bases and J by 5 bases. The CDR3 is 13 amino acids. Germline-derived CDR1 and CDR2 are LGHDT and YNNKEL (reference sequence). The DNA for the CDR3 is TGTGCCAGCAGCCAGCACACAGGGGACGAGCAGTACTTC. Translated: CASSQHTGDEQYF.

The chain carries TRBV19 and TRBJ2-7, with 8 bases aligning to TRBD1. With V trimmed by 5 bases and J by 5 bases, 8 bases remained unmatched. Per germline, CDR1 LNHDA and CDR2 SQIVND (reference sequence). The CDR3 consists of 14 residues. The DNA for the CDR3 is TGTGCCAGTAGTCTCCAGGGGGCGCTGAACGAGCAGTACTTC. Translated: CASSLQGALNEQYF.

Only a few counts were recorded for this clonotype. V usage is TRBV12-3 or TRBV12-4 and J usage is TRBJ2-3; 14 nucleotides match TRBD2. The CDR3 is made up of 17 amino acids. The J segment lost 3 bases and the V segment lost 5 bases, leaving 7 bases of the junction unmatched. The DNA for the CDR3 is TGTGCCAGCAGTATTCGACTAGCGGGGGGGCGGACAGATACGCAGTATTTT. It translates to CASSIRLAGGRTDTQYF.

This clonotype was observed a handful of times. V usage is TRBV7-9 and J usage is TRBJ1-2; a weak D match, TRBD1 (5 bases). V was clipped by 4 bases and J by 2 bases, with 14 bases between them. CDR1 SEHNR and CDR2 FQNEAQ come from the germline V gene (reference sequence). The CDR3 is 15 residues long. CDR3 nucleotide sequence: TGTGCCAGCAGCTCCGGGGCGTTTTTCAACTATGGCTACACCTTC. Its protein is CASSSGAFFNYGYTF.